This is a list of T cell receptor beta chains from one sample in a study of blood T cells in healthy people across ages. Each CDR3 protein is one row after TCRdb ran MiXCR on the 5' RACE reads. This table has 1.2 million to 1.5 million distinct CDR3 sequences, 40% to 50% appearing once. The sequenced sample was blood. These receptors all stem from a woman aged 18-29 years in good health. Each CDR3 is given with its conserved first and last residue. Fields, in order: J gene, CDR3 length, clone size, V gene, D gene, CDR3 protein, CDR3 DNA. D genes are given only for firm matches. The size entry is marked missing in some rows and otherwise reads once, few, many or a size class.

j_gene: TRBJ2-1; len: 18; abundance: .; v_gene: TRBV7-2; d_gene: TRBD2; CDR3aa: CAGSLVFSGGPFSYEQFF; CDR3nt: TGTGCCGGCAGCTTAGTTTTTAGCGGGGGGCCTTTTAGCTATGAGCAGTTCTTC
j_gene: TRBJ2-3; len: 14; abundance: .; v_gene: TRBV20-1; d_gene: .; CDR3aa: CSAGASDGTDTQYF; CDR3nt: TGCAGTGCCGGAGCCAGCGACGGCACAGATACGCAGTATTTT
j_gene: TRBJ2-7; len: 17; abundance: once; v_gene: TRBV6-2/TRBV6-3; d_gene: TRBD2; CDR3aa: CASSNLGLAGDYNEQYF; CDR3nt: TGTGCCAGCAGTAACCTCGGACTAGCGGGAGATTACAATGAGCAGTACTTC
j_gene: TRBJ2-1; len: 17; abundance: few; v_gene: TRBV3-1; d_gene: TRBD2; CDR3aa: CASSQVGAGVTYNEQFF; CDR3nt: TGTGCCAGCAGCCAAGTTGGTGCGGGAGTAACCTACAATGAGCAGTTCTTC
j_gene: TRBJ1-2; len: 18; abundance: few; v_gene: TRBV27; d_gene: .; CDR3aa: CASSPVGSGARRYYGYTF; CDR3nt: TGTGCCAGCAGTCCTGTGGGGTCGGGGGCGCGAAGGTACTATGGCTACACCTTC
j_gene: TRBJ2-7; len: 15; abundance: .; v_gene: TRBV20-1; d_gene: .; CDR3aa: CSAPPAGASSYEQYF; CDR3nt: TGCAGTGCCCCACCGGCGGGGGCGAGCTCCTACGAGCAGTACTTC
j_gene: TRBJ1-2; len: 14; abundance: once; v_gene: TRBV6-5; d_gene: .; CDR3aa: CASSNTDTCYGYTF; CDR3nt: TGTGCCAGCAGTAACACCGACACGTGCTATGGCTACACCTTC
j_gene: TRBJ1-2; len: 13; abundance: few; v_gene: TRBV7-2; d_gene: .; CDR3aa: CASSSRTREGYTF; CDR3nt: TGTGCCAGCAGCTCCCGGACCCGGGAAGGCTACACCTTC
j_gene: TRBJ2-7; len: 15; abundance: .; v_gene: TRBV18; d_gene: .; CDR3aa: CASSPQAHSYYEQYF; CDR3nt: TGTGCCAGCTCACCACAGGCCCACTCTTACTACGAGCAGTACTTC
j_gene: TRBJ2-1; len: 14; abundance: .; v_gene: TRBV20-1; d_gene: TRBD2; CDR3aa: CSVEGASGTNEQFF; CDR3nt: TGCAGTGTCGAGGGGGCTAGCGGGACTAATGAGCAGTTCTTC
j_gene: TRBJ2-3; len: 11; abundance: .; v_gene: TRBV28; d_gene: .; CDR3aa: CAVRGRDTQYF; CDR3nt: TGTGCCGTCCGGGGCCGAGATACGCAGTATTTT
j_gene: TRBJ2-5; len: 17; abundance: few; v_gene: TRBV5-1; d_gene: .; CDR3aa: CASSLEGPGALQETQYF; CDR3nt: TGCGCCAGCAGCCTGGAGGGACCCGGGGCCTTACAAGAGACCCAGTACTTC
j_gene: TRBJ2-5; len: 16; abundance: few; v_gene: TRBV12-3/TRBV12-4; d_gene: .; CDR3aa: CASSPSGRTDRETQYF; CDR3nt: TGTGCCAGCAGTCCCTCCGGGCGGACGGATAGGGAGACCCAGTACTTC
j_gene: TRBJ1-1; len: 15; abundance: .; v_gene: TRBV25-1; d_gene: TRBD1; CDR3aa: CASSEFQGVHTEAFF; CDR3nt: TGTGCCAGCAGTGAATTCCAGGGGGTCCACACTGAAGCTTTCTTT
j_gene: TRBJ1-2; len: 13; abundance: .; v_gene: TRBV10-3; d_gene: TRBD1; CDR3aa: CAISYTGEDGYTF; CDR3nt: TGTGCCATCAGTTATACAGGGGAGGATGGCTACACCTTC
j_gene: TRBJ2-7; len: 15; abundance: .; v_gene: TRBV7-8; d_gene: .; CDR3aa: CASSLGPYLAYEQYF; CDR3nt: TGTGCCAGCAGCTTAGGTCCATATCTCGCCTACGAGCAGTACTTC
j_gene: TRBJ2-7; len: 15; abundance: .; v_gene: TRBV6-5; d_gene: .; CDR3aa: CASSPGLTGAGEQYF; CDR3nt: TGTGCCAGCAGTCCCGGACTAACGGGAGCGGGCGAGCAGTACTTC
j_gene: TRBJ1-1; len: 18; abundance: .; v_gene: TRBV7-2; d_gene: TRBD1; CDR3aa: CASSFRDRDRGMNTEAFF; CDR3nt: TGTGCCAGCAGCTTTCGGGACCGGGACAGGGGTATGAACACTGAAGCTTTCTTT
j_gene: TRBJ2-5; len: 12; abundance: few; v_gene: TRBV10-3; d_gene: .; CDR3aa: CAISDWAETQYF; CDR3nt: TGTGCCATCAGTGATTGGGCAGAGACCCAGTACTTC
j_gene: TRBJ2-1; len: 12; abundance: .; v_gene: TRBV6-1; d_gene: .; CDR3aa: CASNQRGNEQFF; CDR3nt: TGTGCCAGCAACCAAAGGGGCAATGAGCAGTTCTTC
j_gene: TRBJ2-2; len: 16; abundance: .; v_gene: TRBV7-9; d_gene: .; CDR3aa: CASSTGLGSHTGELFF; CDR3nt: TGTGCCAGCAGCACGGGACTTGGGTCCCACACCGGGGAGCTGTTTTTT
j_gene: TRBJ2-3; len: 18; abundance: .; v_gene: TRBV11-2; d_gene: TRBD2; CDR3aa: CASSLVGREGPIWDTQYF; CDR3nt: TGTGCCAGCAGCTTAGTCGGTCGGGAGGGCCCAATTTGGGATACGCAGTATTTT
j_gene: TRBJ2-7; len: 17; abundance: .; v_gene: TRBV21-1; d_gene: .; CDR3aa: CASSKKLHRGLGNEQYF; CDR3nt: TGTGCCAGCAGCAAAAAGCTCCATAGGGGCCTCGGAAACGAGCAGTACTTC
j_gene: TRBJ2-7; len: 14; abundance: few; v_gene: TRBV10-3; d_gene: .; CDR3aa: CAISPHGESDEQYF; CDR3nt: TGTGCCATCAGCCCACACGGGGAGAGTGACGAGCAGTACTTC
j_gene: TRBJ1-1; len: 14; abundance: once; v_gene: TRBV9; d_gene: .; CDR3aa: CASSVGGAQYEAFF; CDR3nt: TGTGCCAGCAGCGTAGGTGGGGCGCAGTATGAAGCTTTCTTT
j_gene: TRBJ2-1; len: 13; abundance: few; v_gene: TRBV12-5; d_gene: .; CDR3aa: CASGRPTTDEQFF; CDR3nt: TGTGCTAGTGGCCGGCCAACCACCGATGAGCAGTTCTTC
j_gene: TRBJ1-2; len: 13; abundance: .; v_gene: TRBV9; d_gene: .; CDR3aa: CASSGTVWYGYTF; CDR3nt: TGTGCCAGCAGCGGGACAGTGTGGTATGGCTACACCTTC
j_gene: TRBJ2-5; len: 15; abundance: .; v_gene: TRBV6-5; d_gene: .; CDR3aa: CASSTTYGTVETQYF; CDR3nt: TGTGCCAGCAGCACCACGTATGGGACGGTAGAGACCCAGTACTTC
j_gene: TRBJ2-1; len: 16; abundance: .; v_gene: TRBV4-1; d_gene: .; CDR3aa: CASSQDARATYNEQFF; CDR3nt: TGCGCCAGCAGCCAAGATGCCCGGGCTACCTACAATGAGCAGTTCTTC
j_gene: TRBJ1-1; len: 16; abundance: few; v_gene: TRBV20-1; d_gene: TRBD1; CDR3aa: CSATFINRGVNTEAFF; CDR3nt: TGCAGTGCTACCTTTATAAACAGGGGAGTGAACACTGAAGCTTTCTTT
j_gene: TRBJ1-2; len: 15; abundance: .; v_gene: TRBV28; d_gene: .; CDR3aa: CASSLTTAANYGYTF; CDR3nt: TGTGCCAGCAGTTTAACGACGGCAGCTAACTATGGCTACACCTTC
j_gene: TRBJ2-7; len: 16; abundance: .; v_gene: TRBV7-9; d_gene: TRBD1; CDR3aa: CASSPRPGQGTYEQYF; CDR3nt: TGTGCCAGCAGCCCCAGGCCGGGACAGGGGACCTACGAGCAGTACTTC
j_gene: TRBJ1-2; len: 17; abundance: .; v_gene: TRBV25-1; d_gene: .; CDR3aa: CASSDRGPIGTYYGYTF; CDR3nt: TGTGCCAGCAGTGATCGAGGCCCAATCGGCACATACTATGGCTACACCTTC
j_gene: TRBJ2-5; len: 14; abundance: .; v_gene: TRBV20-1; d_gene: .; CDR3aa: CSAGSRNGEETQYF; CDR3nt: TGCAGTGCTGGGTCGAGGAACGGTGAAGAGACCCAGTACTTC
j_gene: TRBJ2-3; len: 16; abundance: once; v_gene: TRBV3-1; d_gene: TRBD2; CDR3aa: CASSPTSGGAADTQYF; CDR3nt: TGTGCCAGCAGCCCAACTAGCGGGGGAGCCGCAGATACGCAGTATTTT
j_gene: TRBJ2-1; len: 11; abundance: .; v_gene: TRBV20-1; d_gene: .; CDR3aa: CSAHRANEQFF; CDR3nt: TGCAGTGCGCACAGGGCCAATGAGCAGTTCTTC
j_gene: TRBJ2-7; len: 14; abundance: .; v_gene: TRBV13; d_gene: .; CDR3aa: CASSLGHEAYEQYF; CDR3nt: TGTGCCAGCAGCTTAGGCCATGAAGCCTACGAGCAGTACTTC
j_gene: TRBJ2-1; len: 15; abundance: .; v_gene: TRBV6-5; d_gene: .; CDR3aa: CASSLRGAGANEQFF; CDR3nt: TGTGCCAGCAGTTTGCGGGGCGCCGGGGCCAATGAGCAGTTCTTC
j_gene: TRBJ1-1; len: 11; abundance: .; v_gene: TRBV28; d_gene: .; CDR3aa: CASRGRYEAFF; CDR3nt: TGCGCCAGCAGGGGACGGTATGAAGCTTTCTTT
j_gene: TRBJ2-3; len: 14; abundance: .; v_gene: TRBV29-1; d_gene: .; CDR3aa: CSTTGSRFADTQYF; CDR3nt: TGCAGCACCACAGGGTCTCGGTTCGCAGATACGCAGTATTTT
j_gene: TRBJ2-3; len: 13; abundance: .; v_gene: TRBV10-3; d_gene: .; CDR3aa: CAIRDSSTDTQYF; CDR3nt: TGTGCCATCAGGGACAGCTCCACAGATACGCAGTATTTT
j_gene: TRBJ2-5; len: 14; abundance: few; v_gene: TRBV28; d_gene: TRBD1; CDR3aa: CASSILGTAETQYF; CDR3nt: TGTGCCAGCAGTATCCTCGGGACAGCAGAGACCCAGTACTTC
j_gene: TRBJ1-2; len: 12; abundance: few; v_gene: TRBV4-1; d_gene: .; CDR3aa: CASSQDRGSYTF; CDR3nt: TGCGCCAGCAGCCAAGACCGGGGGAGCTACACCTTC